The 17 T cell receptor beta chains below were found in one sample sequenced in a study of CXCR3-negative and CXCR3-positive naive CD8 T cells. Via 5' RACE with UMI labels, TRB cDNA libraries were prepared. TCRdb reprocessed the 5' RACE reads and stores each CDR3 protein as one record, lacking DNA. The sample features about 130,000 distinct CDR3 sequences, with approximately 0.5% in its top ten. Sequenced: naive CXCR3- CD8+ T cells from blood. Subset: CD45RO-CCR7+CD27+CD95- naive CD8+ T cells lacking CXCR3 (TNR3-). The receptor set was obtained from a human donor in good health. Some clones in this sample may be carry-over from other donors' samples.

The V call is TRBV29-1, the J call TRBJ2-7; TCRdb reports TRBD1, a call that lacks DNA to check it against. The CDR3 loop spans 15 amino acids. Germline values: CDR1 SQVTM, CDR2 ANQGSEA. The CDR3 sequence: CSVEFGTGVLYEQYF.

CDR3 loop: CSAASDETVTYEQYF. This sequence joins TRBV20-1 and TRBJ2-7. The CDR3 covers 15 residues. Germline V CDR1 and CDR2: DFQATT, SNEGSKA (reference sequence).

The chain recombines TRBV12-3 or TRBV12-4 with TRBJ2-7; lacking DNA, the TRBD1 call made by TCRdb goes unchecked. This CDR3 spans 14 amino acids. The CDR3 sequence is CASSLTGMNYEQYF.

This chain joins TRBV4-3 and TRBJ1-1; no DNA is available, so the TRBD1 call from TCRdb remains unchecked. This CDR3 is built from 16 residues. Germline V gene sequence: CDR1 LGHNA, CDR2 YSLEER. The CDR3: CASSQDLEGQDTEAFF.

V gene TRBV6-6 combines with J gene TRBJ1-2. The CDR3 has 21 residues. From germline, CDR1 is MNHNY and CDR2 SVGAGI (reference sequence). CDR3: CASSYYPFMGGHLRANYGYTF.

This chain links TRBV4-3 with TRBJ2-7; the D call of TRBD1 rests on TCRdb alone, since no DNA is present to check it. This CDR3 is 15 amino acids long. Germline V gene lookup returns CDR1 LGHNA and CDR2 YSLEER. The chain's CDR3 is CASSQEEGAPYEQYF.

This chain links TRBV11-2 with TRBJ2-7; no DNA is available, so the TRBD2 call from TCRdb remains unchecked. Per germline, CDR1 SGHAT and CDR2 FQNNGV. The CDR3 sequence is 14 residues long. CDR3: CASSLGGLPYEQYF. The full variable domain, completed using reference TRBV11-2 and TRBJ2-7, is EAGVAQSPRYKIIEKRQSVAFWCNPISGHATLYWYQQILGQGPKLLIQFQNNGVVDDSQLPKDRFSAERLKGVDSTLKIQPAKLEDSAVYLCASSLGGLPYEQYFGPGTRLTVT.

V and J are TRBV7-9 and TRBJ1-4. The germline gives CDR1 SEHNR, CDR2 FQNEAQ (reference sequence). CDR3 length: 15 residues. CDR3 in amino acids: CASSLSGSGGEKLFF.

CDR3 region: CSVGQENTEAFF. The chain joins TRBV29-1 to TRBJ1-1; with no DNA, the TCRdb D assignment of TRBD1 cannot be verified. Germline lookup yields CDR1 SQVTM and CDR2 ANQGSEA. The CDR3 spans 12 residues.

The gene calls are TRBV7-9 and TRBJ2-1; TCRdb reports TRBD2, a call that lacks DNA to check it against. CDR1 and CDR2 (germline): SEHNR, FQNEAQ (reference sequence). The CDR3 spans 14 residues. The CDR3 protein is CASSLPGRGNEQFF.

This chain uses TRBV7-8 with TRBJ2-7. CDR3 length: 14 amino acids. Germline V gives CDR1 SGHVS, CDR2 FQNEAQ. The CDR3 region is CASSFGGGLYEQYF.

The gene calls are TRBV7-8 and TRBJ1-5. Germline-derived CDR1 and CDR2 are SGHVS and FQNEAQ. The CDR3 totals 17 residues. The chain's CDR3 is CASSDFIDRPSDQPQHF.

The chain combines TRBV7-3 with TRBJ2-5; TCRdb outputs TRBD1, but without DNA this stays unchecked. The CDR3 spans 16 residues. Germline lookup yields CDR1 SGHTA and CDR2 FQGTGA. This chain's CDR3 is CASSLARQGYQETQYF.

The CDR3 sequence: CASSPGWGVGSSYEQYF. The gene calls are TRBV11-2 and TRBJ2-7; TCRdb indicates TRBD1, and absent DNA this call remains unverified. The germline V gene encodes CDR1 SGHAT and CDR2 FQNNGV. CDR3 length: 17 residues.

This chain links TRBV3-1 with TRBJ2-7. The CDR3 has 13 amino acids. Germline V gene data show CDR1 as LGHDT and CDR2 as YNNKEL (reference sequence). CDR3 sequence reads: CASSSIHLYEQYF.

The V and J genes are TRBV5-1 and TRBJ2-7; TCRdb designates TRBD2, a call that cannot be tested without DNA. CDR3 length: 16 residues. CDR1 and CDR2 (germline): SGHRS, YFSETQ. Here the CDR3 reads CASRINLGLISYEQYF.

The chain couples TRBV7-9 to TRBJ2-7. CDR1 and CDR2 from the germline V gene are SEHNR and FQNEAQ (reference sequence). This CDR3 has 14 amino acids. CDR3 sequence: CASSSSTGPDEQYF.